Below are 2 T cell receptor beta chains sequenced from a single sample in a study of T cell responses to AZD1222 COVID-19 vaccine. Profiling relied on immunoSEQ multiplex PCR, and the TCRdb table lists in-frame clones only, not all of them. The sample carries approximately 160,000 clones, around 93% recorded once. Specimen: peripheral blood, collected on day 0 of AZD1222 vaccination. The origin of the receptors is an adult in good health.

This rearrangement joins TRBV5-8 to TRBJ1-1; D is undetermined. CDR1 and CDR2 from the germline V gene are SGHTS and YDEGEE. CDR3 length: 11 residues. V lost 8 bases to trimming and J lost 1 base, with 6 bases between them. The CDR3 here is CARQKNTEAFF. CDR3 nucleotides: TGTGCCAGACAGAAGAACACTGAAGCTTTCTTT.

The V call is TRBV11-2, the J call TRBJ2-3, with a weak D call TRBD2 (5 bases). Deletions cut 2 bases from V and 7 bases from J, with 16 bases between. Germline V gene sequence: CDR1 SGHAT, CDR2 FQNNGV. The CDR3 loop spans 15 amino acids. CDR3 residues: CASSLSRTPLHTQYF. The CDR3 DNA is TGTGCCAGCAGCTTAAGTAGGACTCCATTACATACGCAGTATTTT.